These 28 T cell receptor beta chains were sequenced from one sample in a study of beta chain features in type 1 diabetes. No cognate antigen is known for these TCRs. Points from the study as a whole: TCRB CDR3 length was moderately but significantly reduced in all four CD4+ subsets of Type 1 diabetes patients.

The whole isolated RNA underwent reverse transcription, so sequencing captured expressed TCRB transcripts. The method was immunoSEQ multiplex PCR; TCRdb's version includes in-frame clones alone and lacks a portion of them. This table has 60,000 to 75,000 clones, more than 45% appearing once. Sequencing was carried out using central memory CD4+ T cells from blood. Every receptor here comes from a young man with type 1 diabetes.

This chain links TRBV7-2 with TRBJ1-4; D unresolved. The ends were cut back, 2 bases at V and 3 bases at J, with 13 bases in the middle. The CDR3 is made up of 16 amino acids. CDR1 is SGHTA and CDR2 is FQGNSA in the germline V gene. In nucleotides, the CDR3 is TGTGCCAGCAGCTTAAGAGGAATCGGGGCTAATGAAAAACTGTTTTTT. Translation: CASSLRGIGANEKLFF.

This clone has more than one count but fewer than ten. The V call is TRBV6-6, the J call TRBJ2-3, with D possibly being TRBD1 (6 bases). The CDR3 spans 12 residues. Germline lookup yields CDR1 MNHNY and CDR2 SVGAGI (reference sequence). Deletions cut 5 bases from V and 6 bases from J, with 9 bases between. The CDR3 reads CASSLQGDTQYF. The CDR3 DNA reads as TGTGCCAGCAGTCTTCAGGGGGATACGCAGTATTTT.

CDR3 sequence: CASSDPGTVNTGELFF. CDR3 bases: TGTGCCAGCAGTGATCCCGGGACAGTGAACACCGGGGAGCTGTTTTTT. This rearrangement joins TRBV6-1 to TRBJ2-2; 7 bases fit TRBD1. Germline-derived CDR1 and CDR2 are MNHNS and SASEGT. The CDR3 totals 16 residues. V gave up 3 bases and J gave up 1 base; unmatched junction bases: 5.

The chain has TRBV2 and TRBJ2-1; D uncertain. Germline values: CDR1 SNHLY, CDR2 FYNNEI. V was shortened by 9 bases and J by 0 bases, with 21 bases between the two germline ends. The CDR3 sequence is 17 residues long. The CDR3 DNA follows: TGTGCCAGGACCTCGACCGAACAGTGGATCTCCTACAATGAGCAGTTCTTC. This gives the protein CARTSTEQWISYNEQFF.

This clone has a handful of counts. The chain combines TRBV7-9 with TRBJ2-1, with D maybe TRBD2 (6 bases). The germline V gene encodes CDR1 SEHNR and CDR2 FQNEAQ (reference sequence). The CDR3 loop spans 14 amino acids. V shed 8 bases and J shed 5 bases, with 16 bases lying between them. The CDR3 spells CASSTMRGNNEQFF. The DNA for the CDR3 is TGTGCCAGCTCTACGATGCGGGGTAACAATGAGCAGTTCTTC.

The chain carries TRBV15 and TRBJ1-3, with D tentatively TRBD1 (5 bases). CDR1 is LNHNV, CDR2 YYDKDF, per germline (reference sequence). Trimming removed 0 bases at V and 2 bases at J, with 14 bases between. This CDR3 is 17 amino acids long. The CDR3 coding sequence is TGTGCCACCAGCAGAGATGCACAGGCTATCGCTGGAAACACCATATATTTT. Translating it yields CATSRDAQAIAGNTIYF.

The J gene is TRBJ2-5, the V gene TRBV9, with D tentatively TRBD1 (5 bases). Trimming stripped 0 bases from V and 5 bases from J, with 17 bases between. From germline, CDR1 is SGDLS and CDR2 YYNGEE. The CDR3 sequence is 16 residues long. The CDR3 DNA is TGTGCCAGCAGCGTAGCCCCTACCCAGGGCCGGGAGACCCAGTACTTC. The encoded protein is CASSVAPTQGRETQYF. Full variable domain (missing parts from reference TRBV9 and TRBJ2-5): DSGVTQTPKHLITATGQRVTLRCSPRSGDLSVYWYQQSLDQGLQFLIQYYNGEERAKGNILERFSAQQFPDLHSELNLSSLELGDSALYFCASSVAPTQGRETQYFGPGTRLLVL.

The chain joins TRBV7-9 to TRBJ1-1; TRBD1 matches 7 bases. Trimming took 7 bases from V and 2 from J; bases not matched to a gene: 10. Germline V CDR1 and CDR2: SEHNR, FQNEAQ (reference sequence). This CDR3 has 15 residues. The DNA for the CDR3 is TGTGCCAGCAAACCTCCGGGACAGAGAAACACTGAAGCTTTCTTT. Encoded protein: CASKPPGQRNTEAFF.

J is TRBJ1-1 and V is TRBV19, with a possible D match to TRBD1 (6 bases). Germline V lookup: CDR1 LNHDA, CDR2 SQIVND (reference sequence). The germline V and J ends were trimmed by 7 bases and 3 bases, with 18 bases remaining between them. The CDR3 has 15 amino acids. The CDR3 loop is CASMGGSGEDTEAFF. As DNA, the CDR3 is TGTGCCAGTATGGGGGGGTCAGGGGAGGACACTGAAGCTTTCTTT.

This clone has a handful of counts. Other DNA sequences within the sample encode an identical CDR3. The rearrangement links TRBV5-1 to TRBJ1-2, with D uncertain. Germline lookup yields CDR1 SGHRS and CDR2 YFSETQ. V gave up 4 bases and J gave up 2 bases, with 9 bases separating them. The CDR3 consists of 13 residues. Here the CDR3 DNA reads TGCGCCAGCAGCCCCGGGTCCAACTATGGCTACACCTTC. Translated: CASSPGSNYGYTF.

This clone has a handful of counts. The chain uses TRBV10-1 and TRBJ2-4; D might be TRBD1 (7 bases). The CDR3 extends over 14 amino acids. CDR1 is WNHNN, CDR2 SYGVQD, per germline (reference sequence). Trimming cost V 5 bases and J 9 bases, with 17 bases left between them. The CDR3 DNA reads TGCGCCAGCAGTCAACAGGGGCCGGGGGTCATTCAGTACTTC. Protein product: CASSQQGPGVIQYF.

The chain employs TRBV6-1 and TRBJ1-2; TRBD1 matches at 8 bases. J lost 5 bases, V lost 8 bases, and 7 bases had no gene match. CDR3 length: 13 amino acids. Germline lookup yields CDR1 MNHNS and CDR2 SASEGT. The CDR3 region is CASWTGLRYGYTF. The CDR3 region has the DNA TGTGCCAGCTGGACAGGGCTTCGGTATGGCTACACCTTC.

The chain employs TRBV2 and TRBJ2-2; perhaps TRBD1 as D (5 bases). The germline V gene encodes CDR1 SNHLY and CDR2 FYNNEI. Trimming left V 6 bases short and J 0 bases short, with 8 bases between. The CDR3 length is 14 residues. The CDR3 spells CASRQTANTGELFF. CDR3 coding DNA: TGTGCCAGCAGGCAGACAGCGAACACCGGGGAGCTGTTTTTT.

This clone has just one count. This chain connects TRBV7-2 to TRBJ1-6; 9 nucleotides agree with TRBD1. This CDR3 is 15 amino acids long. Germline lookup yields CDR1 SGHTA and CDR2 FQGNSA. V gave up 5 bases and J gave up 6 bases; unmatched junction bases: 5. Written as DNA, the CDR3 is TGTGCCAGCAGCCCCGGGACAGGGAGTAATTCACCCCTCCACTTT. Its protein is CASSPGTGSNSPLHF.

This clone appeared a few times. This chain connects TRBV7-9 to TRBJ2-7; TRBD1 matches at 11 bases. The germline V gene encodes CDR1 SEHNR and CDR2 FQNEAQ (reference sequence). CDR3 length equals 15 residues. V trimming: 5 bases; J trimming: 2 bases; junction bases outside the gene matches: 5. For the CDR3, the DNA is TGTGCCAGCAGCCTGGGACAGGGGGGAACCTACGAGCAGTACTTC. Translated, it gives CASSLGQGGTYEQYF.

V usage is TRBV2 and J usage is TRBJ2-5; TRBD2 matches at 9 bases. V shed 7 bases, J shed 5 bases, and the junction held 14 bases outside the gene matches. There are 16 residues in the CDR3. Germline CDR1 and CDR2: SNHLY and FYNNEI. The DNA of the CDR3 is TGTGCCAGCACTCCCGGGACTAGCCCCGGGGGGGAGACCCAGTACTTC. Encoded protein: CASTPGTSPGGETQYF.

The chain joins TRBV10-2 to TRBJ2-1; 10 bases are a match to TRBD2. V dropped 6 bases and J dropped 5; count of bases not matched to a gene: 7. The V gene's germline CDR1 is WSHSY and CDR2 SAAADI. This CDR3 spans 15 amino acids. The CDR3 loop reads CASRSLAGVHNEQFF. The CDR3 nucleotides read TGCGCCAGCAGAAGTCTAGCGGGAGTGCACAATGAGCAGTTCTTC.

This clone appeared a few times. The CDR3 DNA is TGTGCCAGCACCTCCGGCGGGCTTTACGAGCAGTACTTC. This encodes CASTSGGLYEQYF. V gene TRBV5-4 combines with J gene TRBJ2-7; possibly TRBD2 for D (5 bases). The CDR3 extends over 13 amino acids. CDR1 and CDR2 (germline): SGHNT, YYREEE (reference sequence). Trimming left V 6 bases short and J 4 bases short, with 14 bases between.

V usage is TRBV7-9 and J usage is TRBJ2-3, with 12 bases fitting TRBD2. V was pared by 5 bases and J by 11 bases, with 11 bases of the junction left unmatched. Germline values: CDR1 SEHNR, CDR2 FQNEAQ (reference sequence). The length of the CDR3 is 15 residues. The CDR3 loop is CASSQLAGGDQGQYF. The CDR3 nucleotides read TGTGCCAGCAGCCAACTAGCGGGAGGTGATCAGGGGCAGTATTTT.

Remarks on this clone: The same CDR3 arises from other DNA sequences in this sample as well. This rearrangement joins TRBV10-3 to TRBJ2-7; 7 bases line up with TRBD2. The germline CDR1 and CDR2 sequences are ENHRY and SYGVKD. Unmatched junction bases numbered 4, after V lost 2 bases and J lost 3 bases. The CDR3 has 14 amino acids. CDR3 region: CAISELAGVYEQYF. CDR3 DNA sequence: TGTGCCATCAGTGAGCTGGCGGGAGTCTACGAGCAGTACTTC.

This sequence joins TRBV6-6 and TRBJ1-5; 9 nucleotides match TRBD1. The CDR3 has 15 residues. Germline V gene data show CDR1 as MNHNY and CDR2 as SVGAGI (reference sequence). The V gene end was trimmed by 2 bases and the J gene end by 6 bases; junction bases not matched to a gene: 5. This chain's CDR3 is CASSYTGQGTQPQHF. The CDR3 region has the DNA TGTGCCAGCAGTTACACCGGACAGGGGACTCAGCCCCAGCATTTT.

The CDR3 nucleotides read TGTGCCAGCAGCCCGATAGCGGGGGTGCAACAAGAGACCCAGTACTTC. Translating gives CASSPIAGVQQETQYF. V is TRBV4-2 and J is TRBJ2-5; the match to TRBD2 covers 9 bases. Germline V gene sequence: CDR1 LGHNA, CDR2 YNFKEQ. With V trimmed by 4 bases and J by 2 bases, 8 bases remained unmatched. This CDR3 is 16 amino acids long.

This clone was recorded a few times. The chain uses TRBV7-2 and TRBJ2-7, with D possibly matching TRBD2 (6 bases). The CDR3 consists of 15 residues. V was cut by 1 base and J by 2 bases, with 12 bases left in between. Germline V gene sequence: CDR1 SGHTA, CDR2 FQGNSA. In DNA, the CDR3 is TGTGCCAGCAGCTTAGTTGGGGGGATAACCTACGAGCAGTACTTC. It specifies CASSLVGGITYEQYF.

The chain links TRBV19 to TRBJ1-2, with a weak D call TRBD1 (6 bases). The CDR3 contains 13 residues. The germline V and J ends were trimmed by 6 bases and 7 bases, with 15 bases remaining between them. From germline, CDR1 is LNHDA and CDR2 SQIVND (reference sequence). The CDR3 bases are TGTGCCAGTAGGAAACAGGGCAGCGGTGGCTACACCTTC. It yields the protein CASRKQGSGGYTF.

The chain links TRBV18 to TRBJ2-7; 8 bases agree with TRBD1. CDR1 is KGHSH and CDR2 is LQKENI in the germline V gene. The V and J ends lost 6 bases and 3 bases, in that order; junction bases with no gene match: 7. The CDR3 is 14 amino acids. The CDR3 region has the DNA TGTGCCAGCTCCGACAGGGGTAAAAACTACGAGCAGTACTTC. Protein sequence: CASSDRGKNYEQYF.

The rearrangement joins TRBV9 to TRBJ2-2; 10 bases agree with TRBD1. The CDR3 spans 15 residues. Germline assignment: CDR1 SGDLS and CDR2 YYNGEE. V shed 3 bases, J shed 4 bases, and the junction held 3 bases outside the gene matches. The CDR3 DNA is TGTGCCAGCAGCGCCCGGGACAGGGGCACCGGGGAGCTGTTTTTT. Its translation is CASSARDRGTGELFF.

The V gene is TRBV23-1, the J gene TRBJ2-7; 8 nucleotides match TRBD1. TRBV23-1 falls under the ORF class, with uncertain function. V lost 3 bases and J lost 0; bases outside the gene matches: 10. This CDR3 is 17 amino acids long. In nucleotides, the CDR3 is TGCGCCAGCAGTCACCCACGGACAGGGCCAAGCTCCTACGAGCAGTACTTC. It codes for CASSHPRTGPSSYEQYF.

The chain combines TRBV11-2 with TRBJ1-1; no reliable D call. V lost 3 bases to trimming and J lost 1 base, with 3 bases between them. CDR3 length: 12 amino acids. Germline assignment: CDR1 SGHAT and CDR2 FQNNGV. The DNA of the CDR3 is TGTGCCAGCAGCTTGAGGAACACTGAAGCTTTCTTT. Residues: CASSLRNTEAFF.